This paragraph reports one T cell receptor (beta chain). Its antigen is unidentified. This entry is derived from a study of cytomegalovirus exposure and HLA in healthy donors. Study at large: According to later analysis, the same platform produced the 100 to 150 validation and 666 first-cohort repertoires.

The study drew the donors from its approximately 120-subject validation cohort, separate from the approximately 690-subject first cohort. General observations from the study: The dataset shows that most TCR sequences were rare, while some public TCRs occurred in many donors. Under in vitro conditions, a few CMV-associated chains were confirmed as specific for CMV antigens.

Assay: immunoSEQ multiplex PCR; the TCRdb copy retains only in-frame clones and omits some. The sample consists of 110,000 or so clones, 86% of them appearing once. In germline, CDR1 is SGHVS, CDR2 FNYEAQ. There are 13 residues in the CDR3. Trimming took 5 bases from V and 4 from J, leaving 9 bases between them. The chain carries TRBV7-6 and TRBJ1-5; possible D gene TRBD1, 5 bases. The clonotype originates from a woman between 18 and 29 years old in good health and CMV-seropositive. The source material was PBMCs. The CDR3 sequence is CASSKQENQPQHF. CDR3 sequence (DNA): TGTGCCAGCAGCAAACAGGAAAATCAGCCCCAGCATTTT.